The 10 T cell receptor beta chains listed next were all sequenced from one sample in a study of T cell responses to AZD1222 COVID-19 vaccine. Libraries were prepared by immunoSEQ multiplex PCR; TCRdb keeps only in-frame clonotypes and omits some of them. The sample yields about 120,000 clones, around 89% seen once. The sequenced sample was peripheral blood, obtained 28 days after the second AZD1222 dose. The receptors here all came from an adult who received the AZD1222 COVID-19 vaccine.

The chain is built from TRBV3-1 (or the pseudogene TRBV3-2) and TRBJ2-7; 7 nucleotides align to TRBD2. Unmatched junction bases numbered 5, after V lost 3 bases and J lost 3 bases. CDR3 length: 14 residues. The germline CDR1 and CDR2 sequences are LGHDT and YNNKEL (reference sequence). The CDR3 is CASSQSSGVYEQYF. CDR3 bases: TGTGCCAGCAGCCAGTCCAGCGGGGTCTACGAGCAGTACTTC.

This clone has just a few counts. This chain joins TRBV2 and TRBJ2-3; 12 bases line up with TRBD2. Looked up from germline, CDR1 is SNHLY and CDR2 is FYNNEI. There are 16 residues in the CDR3. V trimming: 4 bases; J trimming: 7 bases; junction bases outside the gene matches: 9. CDR3 residues: CASSGLAGEVAYTQYF. The CDR3 region has the DNA TGTGCCAGCAGTGGACTAGCGGGGGAGGTCGCATATACGCAGTATTTT.

In this sample, this clone turned up a few times. CDR3 DNA sequence: TGTGCCAGCAGCACCGGACTAGCGGGGGGAACAGATACGCAGTATTTT. It is translated as CASSTGLAGGTDTQYF. The V call is TRBV11-3, the J call TRBJ2-3, with 14 bases fitting TRBD2. CDR1 is SGHNT and CDR2 is YENEEA in the germline V gene. V lost 5 bases and J lost 3; bases outside the gene matches: 4. The CDR3 is 16 amino acids.

V gene TRBV5-4 combines with J gene TRBJ1-1; possibly TRBD1 for D (6 bases). Germline V gives CDR1 SGHNT, CDR2 YYREEE (reference sequence). Trimming removed 0 bases at V and 7 bases at J, with 16 bases between. The CDR3 loop spans 15 amino acids. This CDR3 reads CASSLEGGRGIEAFF. CDR3 nucleotides: TGTGCCAGCAGCTTGGAAGGGGGGCGCGGGATTGAAGCTTTCTTT.

V and J are TRBV11-2 and TRBJ2-7; D unresolved. Between the trimmed V and J ends, which lost 6 bases and 1 base, there was a span of 10 bases. CDR3 size: 13 residues. CDR1 and CDR2 from the germline V gene are SGHAT and FQNNGV. The CDR3 protein is CASRPQPSYEQYF. DNA of the CDR3: TGTGCCAGCAGACCTCAGCCTTCCTACGAGCAGTACTTC.

The V and J genes are TRBV5-1 and TRBJ1-2; D is undetermined. This CDR3 has 14 amino acids. V was cut by 0 bases and J by 4 bases, with 10 bases left in between. The germline CDR1 and CDR2 sequences are SGHRS and YFSETQ. The DNA for the CDR3 is TGCGCCAGCAGCTTGGTGGCGGGGTCCTATGGCTACACCTTC. It specifies CASSLVAGSYGYTF. Full variable domain (remainder filled in from reference TRBV5-1 and TRBJ1-2): KAGVTQTPRYLIKTRGQQVTLSCSPISGHRSVSWYQQTPGQGLQFLFEYFSETQRNKGNFPGRFSGRQFSNSRSEMNVSTLELGDSALYLCASSLVAGSYGYTFGSGTRLTVV.

The genes are TRBV29-1 and TRBJ1-1; no clear D gene. Germline V gives CDR1 SQVTM, CDR2 ANQGSEA. Between the trimmed V and J ends, which lost 2 bases and 10 bases, there was a span of 14 bases. The CDR3 covers 12 residues. The DNA for the CDR3 is TGCAGCGTTGAATTATTAGGGCCCGGAGCTTTCTTT. Translated: CSVELLGPGAFF.

The rearrangement links TRBV4-1 to TRBJ2-5, with a weak D call TRBD2 (7 bases). Trimming cost V 2 bases and J 4 bases, with 11 bases left between them. CDR1 is MGHRA and CDR2 is YSYEKL in the germline V gene. There are 14 residues in the CDR3. This CDR3 reads CASSQKGGGETQYF. Here the CDR3 DNA reads TGCGCCAGCAGCCAAAAAGGGGGGGGAGAGACCCAGTACTTC.

The chain recombines TRBV7-9 with TRBJ1-4; weak D call: TRBD1 (6 bases). Trimming pared 8 bases from V and 0 bases from J, leaving 13 bases between. Germline CDR1 is SEHNR and CDR2 is FQNEAQ (reference sequence). This CDR3 is 15 amino acids long. Written as DNA, the CDR3 is TGTGCCAGCGCTGGGGGGCGATCAACTAATGAAAAACTGTTTTTT. Its protein product is CASAGGRSTNEKLFF.

The V call is TRBV12-5, the J call TRBJ2-5, with TRBD2 identical over 10 bases. CDR1 LGHNT and CDR2 FRNRAP come from the germline V gene. With 3 bases clipped from V and 2 bases from J, the junction kept 3 bases outside the gene matches. CDR3 size: 15 residues. Here the CDR3 DNA reads TGTGCTAGTGGTTTCCTAGCGGGGGTTCAAGAGACCCAGTACTTC. It is translated as CASGFLAGVQETQYF.